This T cell receptor (beta chain) originates from a study of cytomegalovirus exposure and HLA in healthy donors. Study overall: Most donors, 70% to 85% of a few hundred genotyped, fell in the Caucasian-associated ancestry cluster. Whole-study findings and limits: A later analysis found TCR association rates differed by HLA locus, highest for DRB1 and lowest for HLA-C. Per a later analysis, approximately 16,000 TCR beta sequences showed association with HLA alleles at 0.05 false discovery rate.

Germline V gives CDR1 MNHEY, CDR2 SMNVEV (reference sequence). J gave up 4 bases and V 8 bases, and 16 bases lay outside the gene matches. The CDR3 has 16 residues. Use of 60 Vbeta and 13 Jbeta primers characterized the PCR. The assay was immunoSEQ multiplex PCR, and TCRdb's table has in-frame clones only and misses some. The table includes about 180,000 clones, over 60% detected once. In this sample, this clone turned up once. Its antigen is not identified. This receptor was taken from a middle-aged man in good health and CMV-seronegative. The V call is TRBV27, the J call TRBJ1-1; 7 bases map to TRBD1. Material: PBMCs. The CDR3 sequence: CASHEWTGAKGTEAFF. CDR3 sequence (DNA): TGTGCCAGCCACGAATGGACAGGTGCCAAGGGCACTGAAGCTTTCTTT.